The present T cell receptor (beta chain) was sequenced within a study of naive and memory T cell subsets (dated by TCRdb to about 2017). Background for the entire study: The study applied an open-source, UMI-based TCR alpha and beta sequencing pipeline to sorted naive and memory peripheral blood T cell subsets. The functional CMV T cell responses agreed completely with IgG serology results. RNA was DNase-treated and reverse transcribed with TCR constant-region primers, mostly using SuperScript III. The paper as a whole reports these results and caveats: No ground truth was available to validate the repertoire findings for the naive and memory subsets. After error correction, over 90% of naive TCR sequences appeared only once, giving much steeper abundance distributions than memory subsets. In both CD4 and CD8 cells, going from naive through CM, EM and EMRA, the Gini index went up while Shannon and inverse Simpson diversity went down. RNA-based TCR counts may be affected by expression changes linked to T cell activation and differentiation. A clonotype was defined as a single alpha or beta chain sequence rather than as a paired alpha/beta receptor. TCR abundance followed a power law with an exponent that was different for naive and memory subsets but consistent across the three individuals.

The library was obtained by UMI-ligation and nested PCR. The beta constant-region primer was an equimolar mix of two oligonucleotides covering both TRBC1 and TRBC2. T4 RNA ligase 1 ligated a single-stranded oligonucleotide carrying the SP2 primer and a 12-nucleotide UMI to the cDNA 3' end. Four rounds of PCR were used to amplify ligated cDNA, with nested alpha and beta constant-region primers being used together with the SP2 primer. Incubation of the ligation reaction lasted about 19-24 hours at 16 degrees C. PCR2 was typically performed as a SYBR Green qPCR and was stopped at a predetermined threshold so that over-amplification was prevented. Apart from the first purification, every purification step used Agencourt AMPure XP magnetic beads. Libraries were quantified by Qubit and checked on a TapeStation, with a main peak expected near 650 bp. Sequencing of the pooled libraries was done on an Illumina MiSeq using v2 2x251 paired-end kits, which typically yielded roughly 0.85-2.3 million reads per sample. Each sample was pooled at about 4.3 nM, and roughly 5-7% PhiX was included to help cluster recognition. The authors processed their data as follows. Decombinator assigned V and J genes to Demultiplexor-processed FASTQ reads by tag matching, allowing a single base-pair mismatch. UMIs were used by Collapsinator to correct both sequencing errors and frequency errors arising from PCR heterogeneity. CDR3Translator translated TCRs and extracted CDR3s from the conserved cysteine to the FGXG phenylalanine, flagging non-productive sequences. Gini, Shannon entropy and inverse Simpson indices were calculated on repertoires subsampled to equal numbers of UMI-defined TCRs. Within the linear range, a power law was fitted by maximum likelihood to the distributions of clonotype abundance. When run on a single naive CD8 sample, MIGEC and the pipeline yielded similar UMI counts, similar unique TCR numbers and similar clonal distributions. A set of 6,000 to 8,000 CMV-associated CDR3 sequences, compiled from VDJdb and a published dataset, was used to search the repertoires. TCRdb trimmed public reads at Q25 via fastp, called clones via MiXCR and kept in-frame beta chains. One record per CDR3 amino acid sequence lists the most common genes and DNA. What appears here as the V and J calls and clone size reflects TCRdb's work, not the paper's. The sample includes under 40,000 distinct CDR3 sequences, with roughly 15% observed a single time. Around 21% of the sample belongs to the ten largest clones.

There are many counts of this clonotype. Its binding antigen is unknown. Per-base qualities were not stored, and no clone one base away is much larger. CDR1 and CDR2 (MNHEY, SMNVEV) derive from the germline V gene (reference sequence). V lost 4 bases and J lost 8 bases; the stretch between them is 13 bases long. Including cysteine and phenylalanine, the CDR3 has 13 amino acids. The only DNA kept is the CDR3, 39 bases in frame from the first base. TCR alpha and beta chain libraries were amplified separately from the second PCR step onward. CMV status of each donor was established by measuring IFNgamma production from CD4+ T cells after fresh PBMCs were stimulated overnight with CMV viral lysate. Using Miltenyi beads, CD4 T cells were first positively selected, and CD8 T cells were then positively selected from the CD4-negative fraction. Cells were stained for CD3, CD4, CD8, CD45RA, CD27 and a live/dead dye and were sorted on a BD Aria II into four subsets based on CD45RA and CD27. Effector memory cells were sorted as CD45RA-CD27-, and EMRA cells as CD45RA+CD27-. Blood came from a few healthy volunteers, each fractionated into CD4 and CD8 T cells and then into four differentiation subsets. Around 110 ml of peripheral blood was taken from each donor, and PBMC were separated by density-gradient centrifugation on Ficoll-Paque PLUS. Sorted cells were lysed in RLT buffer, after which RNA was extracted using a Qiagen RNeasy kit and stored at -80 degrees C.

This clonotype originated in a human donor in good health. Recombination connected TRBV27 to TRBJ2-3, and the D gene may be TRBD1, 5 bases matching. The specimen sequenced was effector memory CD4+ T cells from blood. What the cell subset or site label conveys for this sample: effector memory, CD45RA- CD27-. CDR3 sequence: CASSSQPRATQYF. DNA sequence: TGTGCCAGCAGTTCCCAACCCAGGGCTACGCAGTATTTT.